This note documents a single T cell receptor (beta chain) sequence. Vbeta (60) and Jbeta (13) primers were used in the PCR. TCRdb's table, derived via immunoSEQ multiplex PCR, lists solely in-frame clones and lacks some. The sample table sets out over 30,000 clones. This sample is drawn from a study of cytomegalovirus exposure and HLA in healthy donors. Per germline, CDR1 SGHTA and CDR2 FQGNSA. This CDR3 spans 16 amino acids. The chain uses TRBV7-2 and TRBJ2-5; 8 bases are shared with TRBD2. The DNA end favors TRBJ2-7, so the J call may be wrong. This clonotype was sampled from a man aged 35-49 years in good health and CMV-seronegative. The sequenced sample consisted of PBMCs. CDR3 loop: CASSLVRAGGGFEQYF. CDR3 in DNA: TGTGCCAGCAGCTTAGTGCGGGCGGGAGGAGGCTTCGAGCAGTACTTC.